These 5 T cell receptor beta chains came from one sample sequenced in a study of glioma-infiltrating T cells after dendritic cell vaccination. This table comes from immunoSEQ multiplex PCR, and its TCRdb copy is limited to in-frame clones, with some not included. In the table there are some 90,000 clones, 75% to 85% of which are singletons. Time point of the sample: after dendritic cell vaccination, including at tumor progression/relapse. Sequences were derived from blood, sampled after dendritic cell vaccination. The source is a human donor with glioblastoma.

V gene TRBV4-1 combines with J gene TRBJ2-3; 13 nucleotides agree with TRBD2. CDR1 is MGHRA, CDR2 YSYEKL, per germline. The CDR3 runs 19 residues. V shed 4 bases and J 0 bases; nucleotides not matched to a gene: 10. CDR3 sequence reads: CASSRLAGGKRNSTDTQYF. CDR3 in DNA: TGCGCCAGCAGCCGACTAGCGGGAGGAAAAAGGAATAGCACAGATACGCAGTATTTT.

This clone has a single count. The chain recombines TRBV5-4 with TRBJ2-7, with D maybe TRBD2 (7 bases). This CDR3 spans 15 amino acids. The germline V gene encodes CDR1 SGHNT and CDR2 YYREEE (reference sequence). With 3 bases removed from V and 5 bases from J, the gap between germline ends came to 18 bases. CDR3 in amino acids: CASSSPSGGLNEQYF. CDR3 nucleotides: TGTGCCAGCAGCTCTCCTTCCGGGGGGCTCAACGAGCAGTACTTC. The variable domain in full, with the rest retrieved from reference TRBV5-4 and TRBJ2-7, is ETGVTQSPTHLIKTRGQQVTLRCSSQSGHNTVSWYQQALGQGPQFIFQYYREEENGRGNFPPRFSGLQFPNYSSELNVNALELDDSALYLCASSSPSGGLNEQYFGPGTRLTVT.

This clone appeared once. The J gene is TRBJ1-2, the V gene TRBV10-3; 9 bases agree with TRBD1. CDR3 size: 14 residues. Germline CDR1 ENHRY, CDR2 SYGVKD. V gave up 7 bases and J gave up 3 bases; unmatched junction bases: 6. The CDR3 is CAITSQGADYGYTF. The CDR3 nucleotides are TGTGCCATCACGTCACAGGGGGCGGACTATGGCTACACCTTC.

This clone was seen only once. The genes are TRBV18 and TRBJ1-2; possible D gene TRBD1, 5 bases. V was clipped by 5 bases and J by 8 bases, with 15 bases between them. CDR1 is KGHSH, CDR2 LQKENI, per germline. The CDR3 runs 13 residues. CDR3 protein: CASSIRREDGYTF. The CDR3 DNA sequence: TGTGCCAGCTCAATACGCAGGGAAGACGGCTACACCTTC.

The genes are TRBV7-3 and TRBJ1-1, with 7 bases lining up with TRBD1. V lost 2 bases to trimming and J lost 2 bases; unmatched junction nucleotides: 5. CDR3 size: 15 residues. CDR1 and CDR2 from the germline V gene are SGHTA and FQGTGA. The CDR3 region is CASSLVGTANTEAFF. The CDR3 DNA is TGTGCCAGCAGCTTAGTCGGGACAGCAAACACTGAAGCTTTCTTT. Using reference TRBV7-3 and TRBJ1-1 for the parts outside the CDR3, the full variable domain is GAGVSQTPSNKVTEKGKYVELRCDPISGHTALYWYRQSLGQGPEFLIYFQGTGAADDSGLPNDRFFAVRPEGSVSTLKIQRTERGDSAVYLCASSLVGTANTEAFFGQGTRLTVV.